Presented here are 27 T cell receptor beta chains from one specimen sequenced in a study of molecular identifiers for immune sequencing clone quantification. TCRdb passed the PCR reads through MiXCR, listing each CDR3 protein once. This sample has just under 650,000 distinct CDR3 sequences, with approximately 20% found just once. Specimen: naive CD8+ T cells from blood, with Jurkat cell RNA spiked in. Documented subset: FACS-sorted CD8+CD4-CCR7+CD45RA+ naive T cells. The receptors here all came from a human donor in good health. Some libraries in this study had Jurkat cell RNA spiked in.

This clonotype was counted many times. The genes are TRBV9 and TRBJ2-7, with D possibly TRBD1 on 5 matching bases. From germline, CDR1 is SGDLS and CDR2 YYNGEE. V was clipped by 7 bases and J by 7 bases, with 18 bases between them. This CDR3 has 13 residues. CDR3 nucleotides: TGTGCCAGCGGCCCGGGCGGCCCAGGGGAGCAGTACTTC. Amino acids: CASGPGGPGEQYF.

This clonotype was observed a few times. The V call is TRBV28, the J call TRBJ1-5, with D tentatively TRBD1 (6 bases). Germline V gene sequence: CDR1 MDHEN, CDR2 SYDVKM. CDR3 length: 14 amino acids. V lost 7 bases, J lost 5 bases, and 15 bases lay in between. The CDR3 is CASTPGQSDQPQHF. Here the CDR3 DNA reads TGTGCCAGCACCCCAGGACAGTCGGATCAGCCCCAGCATTTT.

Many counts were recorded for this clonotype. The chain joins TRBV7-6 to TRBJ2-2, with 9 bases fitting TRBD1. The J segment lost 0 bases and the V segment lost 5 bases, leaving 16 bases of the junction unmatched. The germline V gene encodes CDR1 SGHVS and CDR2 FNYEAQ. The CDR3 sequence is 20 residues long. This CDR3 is CASSLIVRGTGGANTGELFF. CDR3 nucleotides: TGTGCCAGCAGCCTCATAGTTCGGGGAACAGGGGGCGCGAACACCGGGGAGCTGTTTTTT.

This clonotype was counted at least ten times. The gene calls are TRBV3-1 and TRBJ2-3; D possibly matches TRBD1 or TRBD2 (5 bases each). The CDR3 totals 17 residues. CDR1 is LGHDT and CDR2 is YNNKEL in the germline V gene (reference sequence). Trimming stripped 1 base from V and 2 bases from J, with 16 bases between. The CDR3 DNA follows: TGTGCCAGCAGCCAAGTTTCTTCTGGGACGTCCACAGATACGCAGTATTTT. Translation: CASSQVSSGTSTDTQYF.

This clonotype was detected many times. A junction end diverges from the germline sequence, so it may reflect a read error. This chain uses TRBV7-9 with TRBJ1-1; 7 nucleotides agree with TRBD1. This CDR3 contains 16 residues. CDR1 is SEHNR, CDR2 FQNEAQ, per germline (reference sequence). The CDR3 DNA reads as TGTGCCAGCAGTTTAGTTCCGGGACAGCCGAACACTGAAGCTTTCTTT. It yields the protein CASSLVPGQPNTEAFF.

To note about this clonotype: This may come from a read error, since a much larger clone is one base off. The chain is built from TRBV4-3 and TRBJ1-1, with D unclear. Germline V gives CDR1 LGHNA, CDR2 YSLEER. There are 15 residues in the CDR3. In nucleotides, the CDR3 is TGCACCAGCAGCCAAGAATTTCAGCCGGGCACTGAAGCTTTCTTT. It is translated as CTSSQEFQPGTEAFF.

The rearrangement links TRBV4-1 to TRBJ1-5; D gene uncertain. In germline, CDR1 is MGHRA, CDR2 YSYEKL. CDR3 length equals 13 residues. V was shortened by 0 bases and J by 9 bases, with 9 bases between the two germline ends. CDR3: CASSQDDGRPQHF. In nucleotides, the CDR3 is TGCGCCAGCAGCCAAGATGATGGCAGGCCCCAGCATTTT.

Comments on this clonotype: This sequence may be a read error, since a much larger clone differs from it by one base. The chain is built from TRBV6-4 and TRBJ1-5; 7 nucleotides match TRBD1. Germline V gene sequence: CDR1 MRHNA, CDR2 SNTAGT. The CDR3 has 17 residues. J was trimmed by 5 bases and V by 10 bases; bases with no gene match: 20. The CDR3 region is CANKTGEKFNIYQPQHF. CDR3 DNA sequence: TGTGCCAACAAAACAGGGGAGAAGTTTAATATCTATCAGCCCCAGCATTTT.

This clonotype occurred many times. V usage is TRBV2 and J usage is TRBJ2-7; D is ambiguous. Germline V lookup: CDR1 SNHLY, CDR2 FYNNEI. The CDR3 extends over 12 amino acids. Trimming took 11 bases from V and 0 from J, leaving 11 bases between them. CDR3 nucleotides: TGTGCCTCGGACCCAAGCTCCTACGAGCAGTACTTC. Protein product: CASDPSSYEQYF.

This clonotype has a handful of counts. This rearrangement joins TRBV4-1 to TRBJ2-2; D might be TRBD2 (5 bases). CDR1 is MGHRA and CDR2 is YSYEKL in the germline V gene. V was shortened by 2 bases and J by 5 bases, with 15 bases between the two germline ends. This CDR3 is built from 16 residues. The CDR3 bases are TGCGCCAGCAGCCAACTTAGCGTTGTAGGGACCGGGGAGCTGTTTTTT. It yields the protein CASSQLSVVGTGELFF.

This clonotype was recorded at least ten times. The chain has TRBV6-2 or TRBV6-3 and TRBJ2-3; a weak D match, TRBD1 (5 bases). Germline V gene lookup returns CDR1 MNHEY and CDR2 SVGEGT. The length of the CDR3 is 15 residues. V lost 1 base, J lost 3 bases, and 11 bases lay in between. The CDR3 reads CASSYWGFGTDTQYF. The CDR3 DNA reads TGTGCCAGCAGTTACTGGGGCTTTGGGACAGATACGCAGTATTTT.

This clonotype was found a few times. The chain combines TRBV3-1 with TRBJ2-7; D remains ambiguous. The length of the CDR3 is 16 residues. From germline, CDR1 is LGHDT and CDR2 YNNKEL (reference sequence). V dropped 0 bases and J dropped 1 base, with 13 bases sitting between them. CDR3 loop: CASSQDAASVSYEQYF. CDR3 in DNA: TGTGCCAGCAGCCAAGACGCGGCATCGGTGTCCTACGAGCAGTACTTC.

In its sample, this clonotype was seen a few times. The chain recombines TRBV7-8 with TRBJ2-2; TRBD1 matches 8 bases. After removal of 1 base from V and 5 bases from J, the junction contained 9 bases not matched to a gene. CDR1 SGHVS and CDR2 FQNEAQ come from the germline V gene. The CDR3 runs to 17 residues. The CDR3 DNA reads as TGTGCCAGCAGCTTAGTCCGACAGGGGCCTTTGACCGGGGAGCTGTTTTTT. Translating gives CASSLVRQGPLTGELFF.

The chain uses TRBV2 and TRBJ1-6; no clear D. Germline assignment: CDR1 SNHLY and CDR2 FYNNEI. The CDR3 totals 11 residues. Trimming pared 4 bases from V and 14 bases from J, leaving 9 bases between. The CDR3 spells CASSAFPTLHF. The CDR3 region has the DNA TGTGCCAGCAGTGCCTTTCCAACCCTCCACTTT.

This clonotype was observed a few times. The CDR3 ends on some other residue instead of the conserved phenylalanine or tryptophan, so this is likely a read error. CDR3 sequence (DNA): TGTGCCTGGGAAAAAACAGGGGGGCAGTTCCTC. Amino acids: CAWEKTGGQFL. The gene calls are TRBV30 and TRBJ2-1, with 8 nucleotides matching TRBD1. Germline V CDR1 and CDR2: GTSNPN, SVGIG (reference sequence). V gave up 5 bases and J gave up 12 bases; unmatched junction bases: 6. This CDR3 contains 11 residues.

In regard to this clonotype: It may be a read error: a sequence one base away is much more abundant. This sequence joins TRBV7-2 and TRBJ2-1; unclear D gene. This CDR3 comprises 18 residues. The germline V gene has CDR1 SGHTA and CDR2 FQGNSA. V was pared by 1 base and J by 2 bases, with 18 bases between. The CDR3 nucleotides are TGTGCCAGCAGCTTAGGTGAGAGGACGTCCCTCCCCTACAATGAGCAGTTCTTC. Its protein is CASSLGERTSLPYNEQFF.

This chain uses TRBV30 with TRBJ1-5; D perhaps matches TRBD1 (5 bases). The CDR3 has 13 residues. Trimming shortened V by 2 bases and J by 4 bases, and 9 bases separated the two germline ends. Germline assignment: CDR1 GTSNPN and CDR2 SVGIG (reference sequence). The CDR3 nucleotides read TGTGCCTGGAGTCCAGACAGTAATCAGCCCCAGCATTTT. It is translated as CAWSPDSNQPQHF.

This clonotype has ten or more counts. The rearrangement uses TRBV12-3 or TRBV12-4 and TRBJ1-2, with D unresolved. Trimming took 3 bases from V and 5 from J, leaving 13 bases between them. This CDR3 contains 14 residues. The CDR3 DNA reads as TGTGCCAGCAGTTTCTCAACAGTCTTTTATGGCTACACCTTC. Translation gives CASSFSTVFYGYTF.

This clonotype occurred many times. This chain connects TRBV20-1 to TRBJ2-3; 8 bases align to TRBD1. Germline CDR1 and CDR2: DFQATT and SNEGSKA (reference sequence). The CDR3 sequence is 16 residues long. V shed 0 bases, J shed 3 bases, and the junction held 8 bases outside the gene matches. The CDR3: CSARDLARGLTDTQYF. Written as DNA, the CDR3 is TGCAGTGCTAGAGATCTGGCCAGGGGGCTGACAGATACGCAGTATTTT.

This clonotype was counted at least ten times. CDR3 DNA sequence: TGTGCCAGCAGACAGGGGGGGAACACTGAAGCTTTCTTT. Translation gives CASRQGGNTEAFF. The gene calls are TRBV6-5 and TRBJ1-1; 8 bases are shared with TRBD1. The CDR3 has 13 residues. Germline V gene sequence: CDR1 MNHEY, CDR2 SVGAGI. Trimming removed 6 bases from V and 1 base from J; junction bases left unmatched: 1.

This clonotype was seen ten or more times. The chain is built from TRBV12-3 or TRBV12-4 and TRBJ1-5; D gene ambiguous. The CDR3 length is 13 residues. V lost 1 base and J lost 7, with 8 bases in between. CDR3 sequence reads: CASSLEVPQPQHF. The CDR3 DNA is TGTGCCAGCAGTTTAGAAGTCCCCCAGCCCCAGCATTTT.

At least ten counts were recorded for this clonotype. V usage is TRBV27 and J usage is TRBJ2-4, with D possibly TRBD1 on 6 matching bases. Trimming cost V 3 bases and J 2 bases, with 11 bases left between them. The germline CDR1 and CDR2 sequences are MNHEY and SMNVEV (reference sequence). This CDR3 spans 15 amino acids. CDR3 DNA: TGTGCCAGCAGTTTCCAGGGGAGATCCAAAAACATTCAGTACTTC. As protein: CASSFQGRSKNIQYF.

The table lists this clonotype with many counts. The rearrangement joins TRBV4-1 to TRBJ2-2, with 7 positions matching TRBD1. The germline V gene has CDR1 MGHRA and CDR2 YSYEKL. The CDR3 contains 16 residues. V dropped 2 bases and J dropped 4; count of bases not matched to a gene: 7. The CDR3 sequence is CASSQRQGFGTGELFF. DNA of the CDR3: TGCGCCAGCAGCCAACGACAGGGATTCGGCACCGGGGAGCTGTTTTTT.

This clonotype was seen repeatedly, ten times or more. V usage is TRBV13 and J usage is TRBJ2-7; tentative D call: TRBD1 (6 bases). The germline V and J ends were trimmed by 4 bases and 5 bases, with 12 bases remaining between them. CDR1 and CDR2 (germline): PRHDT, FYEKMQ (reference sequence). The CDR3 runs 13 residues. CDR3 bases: TGTGCCAGCAGCTCTTTACCAGGGGACGAGCAGTACTTC. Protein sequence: CASSSLPGDEQYF. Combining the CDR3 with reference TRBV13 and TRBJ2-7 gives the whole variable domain AAGVIQSPRHLIKEKRETATLKCYPIPRHDTVYWYQQGPGQDPQFLISFYEKMQSDKGSIPDRFSAQQFSDYHSELNMSSLELGDSALYFCASSSLPGDEQYFGPGTRLTVT.

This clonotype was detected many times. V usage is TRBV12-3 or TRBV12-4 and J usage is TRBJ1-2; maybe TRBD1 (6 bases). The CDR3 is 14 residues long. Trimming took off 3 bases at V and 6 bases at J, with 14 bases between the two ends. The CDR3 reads CASSLVRDTNGYTF. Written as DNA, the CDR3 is TGTGCCAGCAGTTTGGTGCGGGACACCAATGGCTACACCTTC.

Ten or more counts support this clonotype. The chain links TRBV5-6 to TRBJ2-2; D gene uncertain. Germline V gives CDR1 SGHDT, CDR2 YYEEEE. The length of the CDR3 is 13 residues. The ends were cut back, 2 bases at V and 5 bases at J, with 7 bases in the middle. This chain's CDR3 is CASSFGLTGELFF. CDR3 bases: TGTGCCAGCAGCTTTGGATTGACCGGGGAGCTGTTTTTT.

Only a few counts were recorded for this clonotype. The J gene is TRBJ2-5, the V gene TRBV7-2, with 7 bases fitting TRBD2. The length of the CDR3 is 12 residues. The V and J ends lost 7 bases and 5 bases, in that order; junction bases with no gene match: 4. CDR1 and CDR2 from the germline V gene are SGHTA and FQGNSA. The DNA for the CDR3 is TGTGCCAGCACCCTCGGGGGGGAGACCCAGTACTTC. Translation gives CASTLGGETQYF.